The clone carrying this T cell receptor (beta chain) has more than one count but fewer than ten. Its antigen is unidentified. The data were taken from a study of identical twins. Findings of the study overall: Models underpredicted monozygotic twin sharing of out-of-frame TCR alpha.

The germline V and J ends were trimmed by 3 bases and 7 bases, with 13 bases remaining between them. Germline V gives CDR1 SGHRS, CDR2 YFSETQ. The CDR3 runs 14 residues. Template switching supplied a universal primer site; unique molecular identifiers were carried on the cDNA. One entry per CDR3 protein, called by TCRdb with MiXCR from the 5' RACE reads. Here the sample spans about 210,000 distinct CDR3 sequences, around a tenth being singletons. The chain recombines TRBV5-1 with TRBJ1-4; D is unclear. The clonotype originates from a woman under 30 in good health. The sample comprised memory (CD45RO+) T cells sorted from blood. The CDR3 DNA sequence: TGCGCCAGCAGCTCCTCTGACGGCGGTGAAAAACTGTTTTTT. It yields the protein CASSSSDGGEKLFF.